Sequencing of this T cell receptor (beta chain) was carried out in a study of blood T cell repertoires in COVID-19. Turning to the study itself: Sites in the United States, Italy and Spain provided acute and convalescent COVID-19 samples.

Methods used by the authors: Reference gene primers were amplified, and this amplification served to estimate nucleated cell counts. Using immunoSEQ multiplex PCR, the repertoire was profiled, and TCRdb retains in-frame clones only, with some absent. For V, J and clone size, that table is used; D and trimming come from the DNA. The sample consists of some 80,000 clones, roughly 85% of them appearing once. Trimming stripped 5 bases from V and 7 bases from J, with 9 bases between. Germline lookup yields CDR1 SGHNT and CDR2 YENEEA. CDR3 length: 12 amino acids. What was sequenced was peripheral blood. The chain uses TRBV11-3 and TRBJ2-1; unclear D gene. This sequence originates from a woman of 80 years or more with active or convalescent COVID-19. The CDR3, as DNA: TGTGCCAGCAGCCCGGGTAGGAATGAGCAGTTCTTC. It codes for CASSPGRNEQFF.